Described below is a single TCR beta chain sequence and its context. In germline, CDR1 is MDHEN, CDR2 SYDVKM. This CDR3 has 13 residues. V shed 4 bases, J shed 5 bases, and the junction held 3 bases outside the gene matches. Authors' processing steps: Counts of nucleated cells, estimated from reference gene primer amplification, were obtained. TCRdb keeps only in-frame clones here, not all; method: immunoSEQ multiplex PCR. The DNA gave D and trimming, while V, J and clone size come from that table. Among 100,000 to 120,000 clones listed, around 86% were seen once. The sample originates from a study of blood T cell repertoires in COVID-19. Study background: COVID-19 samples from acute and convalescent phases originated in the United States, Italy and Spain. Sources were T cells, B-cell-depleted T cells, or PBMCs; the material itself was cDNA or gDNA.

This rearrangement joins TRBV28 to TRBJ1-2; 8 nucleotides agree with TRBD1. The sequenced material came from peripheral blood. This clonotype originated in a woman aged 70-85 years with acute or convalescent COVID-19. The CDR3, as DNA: TGTGCCAGCAGTTCGACAGGGGAATATGGCTACACCTTC. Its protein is CASSSTGEYGYTF.